One T cell receptor (beta chain) is described in this entry. This sample was included in a study of T cell responses to AZD1222 COVID-19 vaccine. Libraries were prepared by immunoSEQ multiplex PCR; TCRdb keeps only in-frame clonotypes and omits some of them. The data contain more than 100,000 clones, about 90% of them singletons. The sequence was obtained from an adult in good health. Sequenced here: peripheral blood, sampled on day 0 of AZD1222 vaccination.

The CDR3 nucleotides read TGTGCCAGCAGTTTTTTTAGCCTAAGCTCCTACAATGAGCAGTTCTTC. Translated, it gives CASSFFSLSSYNEQFF. The chain joins TRBV6-5 to TRBJ2-1; D is ambiguous. Between the trimmed V and J ends, which lost 4 bases and 0 bases, there was a span of 13 bases. This CDR3 spans 16 amino acids. CDR1 is MNHEY and CDR2 is SVGAGI in the germline V gene.